This record concerns one TCR beta chain sequence. The V gene lost 3 bases and the J gene lost 0 bases, with 8 bases spanning the gap. Germline lookup yields CDR1 MGHDK and CDR2 SYGVNS. The CDR3 is 15 amino acids. This entry belongs to a study of beta chain features in type 1 diabetes. Since all of the isolated RNA was reverse transcribed, expressed TCRB transcripts were what got sequenced. The repertoire was sequenced with immunoSEQ multiplex PCR; TCRdb's copy has only in-frame clones and lacks some. The sample has hundreds of thousands of clones; around a sixth are singletons. V is TRBV25-1 and J is TRBJ2-2; D tentatively fits TRBD1 or TRBD2 (5 bases each). The sequence was obtained from a man younger than 35 in good health. Material for sequencing was naive CD4+ T cells from blood. The chain's CDR3 is CASSDRGTNTGELFF. The CDR3 coding sequence is TGTGCCAGCAGTGATCGGGGCACGAACACCGGGGAGCTGTTTTTT.